This T cell receptor beta chain was sequenced for a study of blood T cell repertoires in COVID-19. The participants were between roughly 18 and 100 years old and came from 20 to 30 US areas. Participants reported their clinical history, and cohort assignment relied on those reports. The CDR3 has 16 amino acids. The germline V and J ends were trimmed by 0 bases and 3 bases, with 11 bases remaining between them. Germline CDR1 and CDR2: KGHDR and SFDVKD. Original handling: Amplification of reference gene primers was used by the study to estimate nucleated cell counts. The method was immunoSEQ multiplex PCR; TCRdb's version includes in-frame clones alone and lacks a portion of them. V and J calls and clone size follow that table, whereas D and trimming were derived from the DNA. The sample records hundreds of thousands of clones, 75% to 90% being singletons.

The sequence was collected from a woman aged 40 to 50 who had recovered from COVID-19. The V and J genes are TRBV24-1 and TRBJ2-1, with D possibly matching TRBD2 (5 bases). The sequenced sample consisted of PBMCs or T cells enriched from blood (not recorded which). For the CDR3, the DNA is TGTGCCACCAGTGATTTGAGAGCGGAGAGCTACAATGAGCAGTTCTTC. It is translated as CATSDLRAESYNEQFF.